Presented here are 17 T cell receptor beta chains from one specimen sequenced in a study of blood T cell repertoires in COVID-19. The protocol was immunoSEQ multiplex PCR, while the TCRdb copy is restricted to in-frame clones and leaves out a portion. Of around 220,000 clones listed, about 90% were seen once; the top ten hold roughly 2.2%. Sequenced: peripheral blood. The receptors here all came from a woman between 50 and 59 years old with acute or convalescent COVID-19.

The chain has TRBV21-1 and TRBJ2-7; TRBD2 is the table's D call, not checked against the DNA. TRBV21-1 is shown as a pseudogene. This CDR3 spans 14 amino acids. Written as DNA, the CDR3 is TGTGCCAGCACCAAGGTTTGGGAGAAGGACGAGCAGTACTTC. Protein product: CASTKVWEKDEQYF.

V gene TRBV7-7 combines with J gene TRBJ2-1; a weak D match, TRBD2 (6 bases). The germline V and J ends were trimmed by 5 bases and 7 bases, with 15 bases remaining between them. The CDR3 has 14 amino acids. CDR1 and CDR2 from the germline V gene are SSHAT and FNYEAQ (reference sequence). The CDR3 DNA reads TGTGCCAGCAGCACCGGGACTGAGGGGAATGAGCAGTTCTTC. Amino acids: CASSTGTEGNEQFF.

The chain combines TRBV5-1 with TRBJ1-2, with D unclear. V was pared by 1 base and J by 0 bases, with 7 bases between. This CDR3 is 14 amino acids long. CDR1 is SGHRS, CDR2 YFSETQ, per germline. In nucleotides, the CDR3 is TGCGCCAGCAGCTTGTCCATAGCTAACTATGGCTACACCTTC. Encoded protein: CASSLSIANYGYTF.

The V call is TRBV2, the J call TRBJ1-6, with D maybe TRBD1 (6 bases). V was clipped by 7 bases and J by 4 bases, with 11 bases between them. The CDR3 is made up of 14 amino acids. Germline CDR1 and CDR2: SNHLY and FYNNEI. CDR3: CASNREIYNSPLHF. The CDR3 nucleotides read TGTGCCAGCAACAGGGAAATATATAATTCACCCCTCCACTTT.

The chain couples TRBV5-6 to TRBJ2-7; 15 positions match TRBD2. J gave up 4 bases and V 3 bases, and 2 bases lay outside the gene matches. CDR3 length: 15 amino acids. Germline lookup yields CDR1 SGHDT and CDR2 YYEEEE. CDR3 in amino acids: CASSSGTSGRYEQYF. Written as DNA, the CDR3 is TGTGCCAGCAGCTCGGGGACTAGCGGGAGGTACGAGCAGTACTTC.

This chain links TRBV24-1 with TRBJ2-2; weak D call: TRBD2 (6 bases). The germline V gene encodes CDR1 KGHDR and CDR2 SFDVKD. The CDR3 totals 12 residues. V was pared by 9 bases and J by 5 bases, with 9 bases between. The CDR3 DNA reads TGTGCCACCTTAGCGGATACCGGGGAGCTGTTTTTT. Translation gives CATLADTGELFF.

J is TRBJ1-2 and V is TRBV5-6, with TRBD1 matching 8 bases. CDR1 and CDR2 from the germline V gene are SGHDT and YYEEEE. Losses at the gene ends were 6 bases for V and 0 bases for J; bases not matched to a gene: 10. The CDR3 has 16 amino acids. CDR3 coding DNA: TGTGCCAGCACCCCCAGGAGGACAGGGCCTAACTATGGCTACACCTTC. As protein: CASTPRRTGPNYGYTF.

The V and J genes are TRBV4-1 and TRBJ2-1, with a possible D match to TRBD1 (5 bases). There are 15 residues in the CDR3. Germline values: CDR1 MGHRA, CDR2 YSYEKL. V was trimmed by 4 bases and J by 4 bases, leaving 14 bases between them. CDR3 coding DNA: TGCGCCAGCAGCCCCCAAATAGGGGATTACAATGAGCAGTTCTTC. It is translated as CASSPQIGDYNEQFF.

The rearrangement links TRBV18 to TRBJ1-5, with TRBD1 matching 10 bases. The CDR3 loop spans 15 amino acids. Germline assignment: CDR1 KGHSH and CDR2 LQKENI. After removal of 4 bases from V and 6 bases from J, the junction contained 6 bases not matched to a gene. DNA for the CDR3: TGTGCCAGCTCACACGGACAGGGGGACACTCAGCCCCAGCATTTT. The encoded protein is CASSHGQGDTQPQHF.

This chain joins TRBV6-5 and TRBJ2-7; 10 bases fit TRBD1. V dropped 5 bases and J dropped 2; count of bases not matched to a gene: 3. The CDR3 contains 14 residues. CDR1 and CDR2 (germline): MNHEY, SVGAGI. This CDR3 is CASSRTGGAYEQYF. In nucleotides, the CDR3 is TGTGCCAGCAGTCGGACAGGGGGTGCCTACGAGCAGTACTTC.

The CDR3 DNA follows: TGTGCCAGCAGTAAAGGACTAGCGGGGTTCGACGAGCAGTACTTC. The encoded protein is CASSKGLAGFDEQYF. This sequence joins TRBV6-1 and TRBJ2-7, with 12 bases lining up with TRBD2. Trimming took 5 bases from V and 5 from J; bases not matched to a gene: 7. CDR1 and CDR2 from the germline V gene are MNHNS and SASEGT. The CDR3 contains 15 residues.

This sequence joins TRBV3-1 (or the pseudogene TRBV3-2) and TRBJ1-2; 9 bases are a match to TRBD1. CDR1 LGHDT and CDR2 YNNKEL come from the germline V gene (reference sequence). The CDR3 totals 13 residues. V trimming: 3 bases; J trimming: 8 bases; junction bases outside the gene matches: 4. The DNA for the CDR3 is TGTGCCAGCAGCCACGCCGGACAGGGGGGCTACACCTTC. It is translated as CASSHAGQGGYTF.

This clone was found once. The chain recombines TRBV24-1 with TRBJ2-1, with D maybe TRBD2 (6 bases). There are 17 residues in the CDR3. V was shortened by 2 bases and J by 4 bases, with 17 bases between the two germline ends. In germline, CDR1 is KGHDR, CDR2 SFDVKD. The CDR3 spells CATSDSLGAGGYNEQFF. The CDR3 coding sequence is TGTGCCACCAGTGATTCGCTCGGGGCTGGGGGGTACAATGAGCAGTTCTTC.

About this clone: Additional DNA sequences in this sample encode the identical CDR3. The chain links TRBV12-3 or TRBV12-4 to TRBJ1-5; a weak D match, TRBD1 (6 bases). The CDR3 sequence is 13 residues long. V was pared by 3 bases and J by 7 bases, with 10 bases between. The CDR3 sequence is CASSFRGGQPQHF. The DNA for the CDR3 is TGTGCCAGCAGTTTCAGGGGTGGGCAGCCCCAGCATTTT.

The rearrangement links TRBV7-3 to TRBJ2-3, with 8 bases identical to TRBD2. Losses at the gene ends were 8 bases for V and 1 base for J; bases not matched to a gene: 2. Germline V gene lookup returns CDR1 SGHTA and CDR2 FQGTGA. CDR3 length equals 13 residues. CDR3 DNA sequence: TGTGCCAGCTCGGGGGGGGGCACAGATACGCAGTATTTT. It is translated as CASSGGGTDTQYF. Full variable domain (rest looked up from reference TRBV7-3 and TRBJ2-3): GAGVSQTPSNKVTEKGKYVELRCDPISGHTALYWYRQSLGQGPEFLIYFQGTGAADDSGLPNDRFFAVRPEGSVSTLKIQRTERGDSAVYLCASSGGGTDTQYFGPGTRLTVL.

The chain carries TRBV14 and TRBJ2-3, with TRBD2 as a possible D gene (6 bases). V was clipped by 1 base and J by 0 bases, with 8 bases between them. From germline, CDR1 is SGHDN and CDR2 FVKESK. The length of the CDR3 is 15 residues. The CDR3 loop is CASSQGLASTDTQYF. For the CDR3, the DNA is TGTGCCAGCAGCCAAGGGCTAGCGAGCACAGATACGCAGTATTTT.

CDR3 protein: CASSSRLAGSSYNEQFF. DNA of the CDR3: TGTGCCAGCAGCTCCCGACTAGCGGGGAGCTCCTACAATGAGCAGTTCTTC. The chain carries TRBV11-2 and TRBJ2-1; 11 bases are shared with TRBD2. Trimming cost V 4 bases and J 0 bases; bases outside gene matches: 5. The CDR3 extends over 17 amino acids. The germline CDR1 and CDR2 sequences are SGHAT and FQNNGV.